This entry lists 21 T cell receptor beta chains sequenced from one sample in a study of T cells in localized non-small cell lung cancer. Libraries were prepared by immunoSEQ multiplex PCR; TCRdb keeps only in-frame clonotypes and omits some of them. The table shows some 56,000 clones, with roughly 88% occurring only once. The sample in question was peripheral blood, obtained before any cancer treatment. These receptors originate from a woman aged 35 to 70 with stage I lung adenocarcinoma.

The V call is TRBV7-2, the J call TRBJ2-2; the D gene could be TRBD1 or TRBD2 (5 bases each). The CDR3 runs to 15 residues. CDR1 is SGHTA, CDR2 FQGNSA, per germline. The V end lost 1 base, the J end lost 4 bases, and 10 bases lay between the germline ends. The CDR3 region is CASSLVAGTTGELFF. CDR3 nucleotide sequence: TGTGCCAGCAGCTTAGTGGCAGGGACCACCGGGGAGCTGTTTTTT.

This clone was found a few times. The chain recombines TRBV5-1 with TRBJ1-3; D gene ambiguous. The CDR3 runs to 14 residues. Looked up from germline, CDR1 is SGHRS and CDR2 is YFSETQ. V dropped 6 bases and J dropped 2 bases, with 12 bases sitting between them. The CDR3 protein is CASTLSGAGNTIYF. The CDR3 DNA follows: TGCGCCAGCACCCTATCGGGAGCTGGAAACACCATATATTTT. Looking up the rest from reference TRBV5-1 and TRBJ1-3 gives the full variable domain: KAGVTQTPRYLIKTRGQQVTLSCSPISGHRSVSWYQQTPGQGLQFLFEYFSETQRNKGNFPGRFSGRQFSNSRSEMNVSTLELGDSALYLCASTLSGAGNTIYFGEGSWLTVV.

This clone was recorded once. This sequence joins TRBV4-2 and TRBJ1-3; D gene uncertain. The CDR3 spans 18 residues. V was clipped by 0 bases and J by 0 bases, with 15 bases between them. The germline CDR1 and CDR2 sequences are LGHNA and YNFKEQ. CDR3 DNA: TGTGCCAGCAGCCAAGATCCGGGCGGTTATGGCTCTGGAAACACCATATATTTT. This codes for CASSQDPGGYGSGNTIYF.

The CDR3 sequence: CASSGGTGGNEQFF. In DNA form, the CDR3 reads TGTGCCAGCAGCGGGGGAACAGGGGGGAATGAGCAGTTCTTC. This chain links TRBV7-2 with TRBJ2-1; 8 bases line up with TRBD1. CDR3 length equals 14 residues. Germline V lookup: CDR1 SGHTA, CDR2 FQGNSA. V trimming: 5 bases; J trimming: 7 bases; junction bases outside the gene matches: 7.

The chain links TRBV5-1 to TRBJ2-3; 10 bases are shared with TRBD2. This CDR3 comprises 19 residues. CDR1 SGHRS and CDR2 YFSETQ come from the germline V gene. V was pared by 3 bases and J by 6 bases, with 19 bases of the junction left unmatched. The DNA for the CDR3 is TGCGCCAGCAGCTCCCGTGGGAATAGCGGGGGGTTAATGTTGGATACGCAGTATTTT. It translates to CASSSRGNSGGLMLDTQYF.

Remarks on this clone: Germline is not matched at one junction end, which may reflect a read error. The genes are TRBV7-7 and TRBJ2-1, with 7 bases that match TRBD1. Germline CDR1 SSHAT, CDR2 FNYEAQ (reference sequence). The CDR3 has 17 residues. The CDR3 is CASSLNPGQSSYNEQFF. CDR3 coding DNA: TGTGCTAGCAGCTTAAACCCGGGACAGAGCTCCTACAATGAGCAGTTCTTC.

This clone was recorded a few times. As DNA, the CDR3 is TGCGCCAGCAGCCGTAATTCACCCCTCCACTTT. Translation: CASSRNSPLHF. The chain recombines TRBV5-1 with TRBJ1-6; D unclear. Germline CDR1 is SGHRS and CDR2 is YFSETQ. The CDR3 sequence is 11 residues long. The germline V and J ends were trimmed by 4 bases and 6 bases, with 2 bases remaining between them.

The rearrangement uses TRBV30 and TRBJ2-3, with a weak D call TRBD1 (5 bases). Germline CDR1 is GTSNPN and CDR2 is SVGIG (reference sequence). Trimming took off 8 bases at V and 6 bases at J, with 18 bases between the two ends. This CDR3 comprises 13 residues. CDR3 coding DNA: TGTGCCGGAAGGGGTGGCTTCGCGGATACGCAGTATTTT. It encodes CAGRGGFADTQYF.

This CDR3 is CASIGQGDGYTF. The CDR3 DNA is TGTGCCAGCATCGGACAGGGGGATGGCTACACCTTC. The J gene is TRBJ1-2, the V gene TRBV6-6; 10 bases fit TRBD1. Losses at the gene ends were 7 bases for V and 6 bases for J; bases not matched to a gene: 2. Germline-derived CDR1 and CDR2 are MNHNY and SVGAGI (reference sequence). There are 12 residues in the CDR3.

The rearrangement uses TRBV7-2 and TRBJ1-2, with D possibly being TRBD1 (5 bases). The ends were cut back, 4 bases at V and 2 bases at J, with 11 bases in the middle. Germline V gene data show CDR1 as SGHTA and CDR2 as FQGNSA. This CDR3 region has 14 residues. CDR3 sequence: CASSSLRGNYGYTF. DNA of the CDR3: TGTGCCAGCAGCTCCCTGCGGGGGAACTATGGCTACACCTTC. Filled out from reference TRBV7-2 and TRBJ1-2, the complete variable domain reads GAGVSQSPSNKVTEKGKDVELRCDPISGHTALYWYRQSLGQGLEFLIYFQGNSAPDKSGLPSDRFSAERTGGSVSTLTIQRTQQEDSAVYLCASSSLRGNYGYTFGSGTRLTVV.

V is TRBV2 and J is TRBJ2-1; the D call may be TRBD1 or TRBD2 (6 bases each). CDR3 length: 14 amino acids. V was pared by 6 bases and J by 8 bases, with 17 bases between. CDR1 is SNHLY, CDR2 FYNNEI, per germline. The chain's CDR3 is CASRHRGPMDEQFF. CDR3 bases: TGTGCCAGCAGACACCGGGGGCCGATGGATGAGCAGTTCTTC. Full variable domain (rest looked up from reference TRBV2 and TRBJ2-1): EPEVTQTPSHQVTQMGQEVILRCVPISNHLYFYWYRQILGQKVEFLVSFYNNEISEKSEIFDDQFSVERPDGSNFTLKIRSTKLEDSAMYFCASRHRGPMDEQFFGPGTRLTVL.

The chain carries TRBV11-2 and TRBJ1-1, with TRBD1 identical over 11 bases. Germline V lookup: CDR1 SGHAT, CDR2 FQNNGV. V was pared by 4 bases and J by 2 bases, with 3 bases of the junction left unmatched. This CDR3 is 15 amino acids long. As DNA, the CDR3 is TGTGCCAGCAGCTCTTGGACAGGGGGCAACACTGAAGCTTTCTTT. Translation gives CASSSWTGGNTEAFF. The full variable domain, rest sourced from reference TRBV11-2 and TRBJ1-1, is EAGVAQSPRYKIIEKRQSVAFWCNPISGHATLYWYQQILGQGPKLLIQFQNNGVVDDSQLPKDRFSAERLKGVDSTLKIQPAKLEDSAVYLCASSSWTGGNTEAFFGQGTRLTVV.

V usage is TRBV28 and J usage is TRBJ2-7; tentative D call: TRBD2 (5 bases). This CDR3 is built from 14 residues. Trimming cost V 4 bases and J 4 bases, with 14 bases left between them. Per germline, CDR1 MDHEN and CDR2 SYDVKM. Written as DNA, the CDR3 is TGTGCCAGCAGTTCCAACGGGGTCATTTACGAGCAGTACTTC. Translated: CASSSNGVIYEQYF.

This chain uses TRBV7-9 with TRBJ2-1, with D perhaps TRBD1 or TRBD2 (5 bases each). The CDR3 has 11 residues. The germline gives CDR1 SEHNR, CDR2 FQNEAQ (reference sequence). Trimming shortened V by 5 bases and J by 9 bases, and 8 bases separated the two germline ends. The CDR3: CASSPGTEQFF. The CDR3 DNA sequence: TGTGCCAGCAGCCCCGGGACTGAGCAGTTCTTC.

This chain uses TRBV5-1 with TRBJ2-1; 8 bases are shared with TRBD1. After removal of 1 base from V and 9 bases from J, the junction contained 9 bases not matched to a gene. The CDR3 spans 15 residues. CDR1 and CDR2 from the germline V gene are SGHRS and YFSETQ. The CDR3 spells CASSLRQGTFGEQFF. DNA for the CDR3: TGCGCCAGCAGCTTGCGACAGGGGACATTCGGTGAGCAGTTCTTC.

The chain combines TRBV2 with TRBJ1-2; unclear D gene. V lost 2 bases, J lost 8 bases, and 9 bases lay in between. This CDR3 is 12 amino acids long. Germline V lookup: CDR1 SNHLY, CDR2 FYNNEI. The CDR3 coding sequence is TGTGCCAGCAGTGAAAGGGCTAGCGGCTACACCTTC. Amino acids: CASSERASGYTF.

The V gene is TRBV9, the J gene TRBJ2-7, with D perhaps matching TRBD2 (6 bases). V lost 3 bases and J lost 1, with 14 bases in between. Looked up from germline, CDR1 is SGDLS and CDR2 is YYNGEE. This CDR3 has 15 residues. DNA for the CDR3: TGTGCCAGCAGCGGAGGGGCTCGGGGGTCCTACGAGCAGTACTTC. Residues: CASSGGARGSYEQYF.

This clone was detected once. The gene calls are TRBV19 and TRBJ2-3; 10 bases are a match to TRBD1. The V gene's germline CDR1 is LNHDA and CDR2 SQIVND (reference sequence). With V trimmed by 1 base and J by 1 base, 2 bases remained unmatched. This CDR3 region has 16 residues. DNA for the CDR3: TGTGCCAGTAGTATAGGGGGGACAGGGGGCACAGATACGCAGTATTTT. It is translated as CASSIGGTGGTDTQYF.

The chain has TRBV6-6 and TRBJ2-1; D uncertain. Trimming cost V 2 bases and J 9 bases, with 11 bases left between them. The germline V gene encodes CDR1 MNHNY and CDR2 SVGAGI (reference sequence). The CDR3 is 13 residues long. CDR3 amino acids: CASSYGVDFEQFF. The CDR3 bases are TGTGCCAGCAGTTACGGTGTTGACTTTGAGCAGTTCTTC.

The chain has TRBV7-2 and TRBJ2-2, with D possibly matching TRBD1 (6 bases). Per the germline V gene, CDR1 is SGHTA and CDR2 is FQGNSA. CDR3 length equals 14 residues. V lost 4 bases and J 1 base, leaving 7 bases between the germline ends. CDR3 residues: CASSSDRNTGELFF. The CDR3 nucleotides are TGTGCCAGCAGCTCGGACAGGAACACCGGGGAGCTGTTTTTT.

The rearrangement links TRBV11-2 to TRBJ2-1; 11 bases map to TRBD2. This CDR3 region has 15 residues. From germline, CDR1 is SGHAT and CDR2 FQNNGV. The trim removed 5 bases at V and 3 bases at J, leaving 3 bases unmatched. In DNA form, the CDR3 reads TGTGCCAGCAGCGGAACTAGCGGGGGCTACAATGAGCAGTTCTTC. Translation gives CASSGTSGGYNEQFF.